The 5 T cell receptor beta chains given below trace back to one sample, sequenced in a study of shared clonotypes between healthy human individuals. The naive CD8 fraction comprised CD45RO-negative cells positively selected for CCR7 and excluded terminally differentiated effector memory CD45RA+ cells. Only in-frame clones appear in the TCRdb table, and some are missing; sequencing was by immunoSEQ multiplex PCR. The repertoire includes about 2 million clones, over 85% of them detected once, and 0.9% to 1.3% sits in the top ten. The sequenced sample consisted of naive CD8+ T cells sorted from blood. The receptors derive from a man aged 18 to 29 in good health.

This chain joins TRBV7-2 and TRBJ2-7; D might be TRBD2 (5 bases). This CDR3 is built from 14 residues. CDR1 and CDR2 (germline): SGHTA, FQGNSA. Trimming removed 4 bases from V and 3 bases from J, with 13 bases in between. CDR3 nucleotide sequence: TGTGCCAGCAGCTATGAGGGCCCTAGCTACGAGCAGTACTTC. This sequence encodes CASSYEGPSYEQYF.

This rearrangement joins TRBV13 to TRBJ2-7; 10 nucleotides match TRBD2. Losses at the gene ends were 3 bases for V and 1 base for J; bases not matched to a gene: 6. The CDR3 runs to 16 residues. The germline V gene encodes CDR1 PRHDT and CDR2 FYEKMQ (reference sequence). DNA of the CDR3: TGTGCCAGCAGCTTCTCTACTAGCGGGAATTCCTACGAGCAGTACTTC. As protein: CASSFSTSGNSYEQYF.

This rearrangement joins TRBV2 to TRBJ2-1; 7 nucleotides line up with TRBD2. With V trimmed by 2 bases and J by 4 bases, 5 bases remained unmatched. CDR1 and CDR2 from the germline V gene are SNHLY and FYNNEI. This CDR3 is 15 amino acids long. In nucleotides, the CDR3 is TGTGCCAGCAGTGAATGGGGGGGGTCTTACAATGAGCAGTTCTTC. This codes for CASSEWGGSYNEQFF.

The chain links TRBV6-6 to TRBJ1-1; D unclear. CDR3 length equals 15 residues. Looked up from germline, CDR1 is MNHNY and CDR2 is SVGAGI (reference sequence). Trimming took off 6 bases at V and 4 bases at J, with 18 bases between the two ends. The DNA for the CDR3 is TGTGCCAGCAGCCCGCCCGGTACCATGGGCACTGAAGCTTTCTTT. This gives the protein CASSPPGTMGTEAFF.

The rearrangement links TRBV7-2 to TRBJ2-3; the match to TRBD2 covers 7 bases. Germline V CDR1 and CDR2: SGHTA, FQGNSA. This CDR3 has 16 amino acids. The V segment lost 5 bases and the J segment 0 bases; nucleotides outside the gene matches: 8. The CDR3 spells CASSLLLGGSTDTQYF. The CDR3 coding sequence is TGTGCCAGCAGCCTGCTCCTCGGGGGGAGCACAGATACGCAGTATTTT.